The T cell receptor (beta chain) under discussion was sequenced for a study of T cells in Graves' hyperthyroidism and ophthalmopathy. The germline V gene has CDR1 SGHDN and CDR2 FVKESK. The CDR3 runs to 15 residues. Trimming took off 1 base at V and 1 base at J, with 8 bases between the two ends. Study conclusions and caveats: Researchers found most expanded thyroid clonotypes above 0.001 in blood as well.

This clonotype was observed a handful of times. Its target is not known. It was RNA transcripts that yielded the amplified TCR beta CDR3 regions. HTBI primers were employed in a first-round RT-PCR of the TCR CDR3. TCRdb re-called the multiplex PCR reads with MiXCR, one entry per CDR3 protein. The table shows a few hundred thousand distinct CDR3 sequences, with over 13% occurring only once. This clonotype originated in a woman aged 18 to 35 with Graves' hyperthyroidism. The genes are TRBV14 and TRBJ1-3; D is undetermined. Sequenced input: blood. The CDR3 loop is CASSQGGGSGNTIYF. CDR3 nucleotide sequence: TGTGCCAGCAGCCAAGGCGGCGGATCTGGAAACACCATATATTTT.